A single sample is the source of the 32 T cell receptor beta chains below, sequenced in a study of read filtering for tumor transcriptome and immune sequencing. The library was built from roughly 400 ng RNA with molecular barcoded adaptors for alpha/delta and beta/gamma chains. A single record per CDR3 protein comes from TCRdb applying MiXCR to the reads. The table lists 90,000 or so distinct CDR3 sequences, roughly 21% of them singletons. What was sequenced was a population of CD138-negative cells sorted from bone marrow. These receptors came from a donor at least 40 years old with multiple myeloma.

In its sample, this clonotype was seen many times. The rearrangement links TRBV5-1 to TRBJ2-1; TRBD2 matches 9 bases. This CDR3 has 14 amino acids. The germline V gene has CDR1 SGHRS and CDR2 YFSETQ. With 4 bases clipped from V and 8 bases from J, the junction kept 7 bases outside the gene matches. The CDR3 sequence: CASSQSGGKHEQFF. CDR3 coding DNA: TGCGCCAGCAGCCAAAGCGGGGGGAAGCATGAGCAGTTCTTC.

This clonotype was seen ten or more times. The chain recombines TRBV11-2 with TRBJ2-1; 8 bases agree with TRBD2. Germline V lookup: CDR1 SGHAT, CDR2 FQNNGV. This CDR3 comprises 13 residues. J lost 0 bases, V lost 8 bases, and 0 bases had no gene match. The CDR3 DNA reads TGTGCCAGCCGGGGGGGCTCCTACAATGAGCAGTTCTTC. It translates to CASRGGSYNEQFF.

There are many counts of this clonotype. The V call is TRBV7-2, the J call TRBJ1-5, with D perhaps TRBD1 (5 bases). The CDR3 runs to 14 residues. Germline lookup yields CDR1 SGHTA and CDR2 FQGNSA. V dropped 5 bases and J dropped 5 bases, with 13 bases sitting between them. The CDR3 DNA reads TGTGCCAGCAGCCCTTACGGGACCTATCAGCCCCAGCATTTT. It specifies CASSPYGTYQPQHF.

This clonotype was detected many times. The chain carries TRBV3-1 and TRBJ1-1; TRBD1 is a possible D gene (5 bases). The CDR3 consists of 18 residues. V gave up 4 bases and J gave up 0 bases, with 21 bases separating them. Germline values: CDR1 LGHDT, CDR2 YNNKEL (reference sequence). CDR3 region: CASSPGYGGSFMNTEAFF. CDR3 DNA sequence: TGTGCCAGCAGCCCCGGTTATGGGGGTTCCTTTATGAACACTGAAGCTTTCTTT.

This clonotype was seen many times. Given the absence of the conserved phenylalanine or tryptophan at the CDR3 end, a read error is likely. Here the CDR3 reads CASGGGGLEQFL. In DNA form, the CDR3 reads TGTGCCAGCGGCGGGGGGGGTCTTGAGCAGTTCCTC. This chain connects TRBV12-3 or TRBV12-4 to TRBJ2-1, with TRBD2 matching over 9 bases. V trimming: 8 bases; J trimming: 9 bases; junction bases outside the gene matches: 5. The CDR3 is made up of 12 amino acids.

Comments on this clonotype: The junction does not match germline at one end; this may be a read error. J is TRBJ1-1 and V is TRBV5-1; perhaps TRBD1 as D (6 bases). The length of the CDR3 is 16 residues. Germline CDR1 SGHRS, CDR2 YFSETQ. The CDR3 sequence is CSSSSKTGRTNTEAFF. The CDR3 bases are TGCTCCAGCAGCTCCAAGACAGGACGTACGAACACTGAAGCTTTCTTT.

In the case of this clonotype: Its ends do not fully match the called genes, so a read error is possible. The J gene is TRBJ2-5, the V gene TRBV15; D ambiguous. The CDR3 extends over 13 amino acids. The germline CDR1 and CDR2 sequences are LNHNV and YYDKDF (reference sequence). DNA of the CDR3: TGTGCCACCAACAGAGTTGTCGGGGAGACCCAGTACTTC. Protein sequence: CATNRVVGETQYF.

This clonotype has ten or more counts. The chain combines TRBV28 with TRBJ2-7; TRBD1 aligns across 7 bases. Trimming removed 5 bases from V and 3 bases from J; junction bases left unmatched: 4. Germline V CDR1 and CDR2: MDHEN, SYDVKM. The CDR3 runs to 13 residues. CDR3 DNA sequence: TGTGCCAGCAGTGGGGACAGTCGCTACGAGCAGTACTTC. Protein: CASSGDSRYEQYF. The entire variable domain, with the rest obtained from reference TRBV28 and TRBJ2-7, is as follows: DVKVTQSSRYLVKRTGEKVFLECVQDMDHENMFWYRQDPGLGLRLIYFSYDVKMKEKGDIPEGYSVSREKKERFSLILESASTNQTSMYLCASSGDSRYEQYFGPGTRLTVT.

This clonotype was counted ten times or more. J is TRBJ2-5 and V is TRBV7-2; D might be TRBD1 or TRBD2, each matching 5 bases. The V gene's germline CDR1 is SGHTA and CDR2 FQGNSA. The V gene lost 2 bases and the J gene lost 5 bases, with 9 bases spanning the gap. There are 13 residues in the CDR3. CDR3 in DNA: TGTGCCAGCAGCTTATGGGGACGGGAGACCCAGTACTTC. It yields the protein CASSLWGRETQYF.

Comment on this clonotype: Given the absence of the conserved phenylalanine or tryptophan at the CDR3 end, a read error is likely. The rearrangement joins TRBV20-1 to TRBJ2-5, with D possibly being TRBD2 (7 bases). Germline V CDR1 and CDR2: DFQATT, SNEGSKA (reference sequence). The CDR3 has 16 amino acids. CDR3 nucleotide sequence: TGCAGTGCTAGGGCGGGCGGGGGCAGGGGCCAAGAGAGCCAGTACCTC. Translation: CSARAGGGRGQESQYL.

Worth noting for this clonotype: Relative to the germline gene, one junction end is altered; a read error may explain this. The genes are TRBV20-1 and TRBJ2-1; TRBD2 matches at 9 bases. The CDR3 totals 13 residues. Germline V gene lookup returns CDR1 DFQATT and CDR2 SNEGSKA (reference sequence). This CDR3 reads CSASGGGANELFF. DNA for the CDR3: TGCAGTGCTAGTGGCGGGGGGGCCAATGAGCTGTTCTTC.

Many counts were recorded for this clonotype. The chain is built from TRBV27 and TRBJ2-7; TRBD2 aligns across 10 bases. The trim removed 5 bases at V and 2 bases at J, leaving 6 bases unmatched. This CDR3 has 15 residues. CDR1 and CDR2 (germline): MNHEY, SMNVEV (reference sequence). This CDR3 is CASSLSGGVTYEQYF. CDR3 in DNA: TGTGCCAGCAGTCTCAGCGGGGGGGTAACCTACGAGCAGTACTTC.

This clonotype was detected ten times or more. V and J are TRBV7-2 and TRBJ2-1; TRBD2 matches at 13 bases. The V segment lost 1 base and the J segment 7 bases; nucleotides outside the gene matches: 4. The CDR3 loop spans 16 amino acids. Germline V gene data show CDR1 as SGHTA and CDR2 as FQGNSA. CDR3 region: CASSLELAGGKNEQFF. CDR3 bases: TGTGCCAGCAGCTTAGAACTAGCGGGGGGGAAGAATGAGCAGTTCTTC.

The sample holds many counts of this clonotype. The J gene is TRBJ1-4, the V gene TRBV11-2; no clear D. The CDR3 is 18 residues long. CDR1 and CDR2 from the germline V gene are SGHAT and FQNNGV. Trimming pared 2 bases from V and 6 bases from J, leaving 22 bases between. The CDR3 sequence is CASSLRRRFGRVYEKLFF. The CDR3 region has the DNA TGTGCCAGCAGCTTAAGGAGGCGCTTTGGTCGGGTTTATGAAAAACTGTTTTTT.

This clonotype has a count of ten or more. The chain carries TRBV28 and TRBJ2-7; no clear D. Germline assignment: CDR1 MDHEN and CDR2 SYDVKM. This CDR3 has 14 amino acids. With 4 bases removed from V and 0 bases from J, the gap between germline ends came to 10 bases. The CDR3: CASSSPADSYEQYF. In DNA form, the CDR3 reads TGTGCCAGCAGTTCCCCCGCGGACTCCTACGAGCAGTACTTC.

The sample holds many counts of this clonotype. The CDR3 protein is CSVSGGGKETQYF. CDR3 nucleotide sequence: TGCAGCGTTTCGGGCGGAGGAAAAGAGACCCAGTACTTC. The chain has TRBV29-1 and TRBJ2-5, with D possibly TRBD2 on 5 matching bases. The CDR3 length is 13 residues. Trimming stripped 5 bases from V and 3 bases from J, with 13 bases between. Germline assignment: CDR1 SQVTM and CDR2 ANQGSEA. The whole variable domain, filled in from reference TRBV29-1 and TRBJ2-5, reads SAVISQKPSRDICQRGTSLTIQCQVDSQVTMMFWYRQQPGQSLTLIATANQGSEATYESGFVIDKFPISRPNLTFSTLTVSNMSPEDSSIYLCSVSGGGKETQYFGPGTRLLVL.

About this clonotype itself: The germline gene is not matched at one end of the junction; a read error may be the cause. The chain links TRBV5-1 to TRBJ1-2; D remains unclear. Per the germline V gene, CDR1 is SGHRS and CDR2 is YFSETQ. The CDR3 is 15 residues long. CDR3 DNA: TGCGCCAGCAGCTTGGAGGCCAGAAGTAACTATGGCTACGCCTTC. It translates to CASSLEARSNYGYAF.

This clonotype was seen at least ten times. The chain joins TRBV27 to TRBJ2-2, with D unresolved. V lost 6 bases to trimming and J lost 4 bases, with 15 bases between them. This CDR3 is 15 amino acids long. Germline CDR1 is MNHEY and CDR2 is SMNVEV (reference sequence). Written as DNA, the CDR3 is TGTGCCAGCAGCGTCGGAAGAAAGATCACCGGGGAGCTGTTTTTT. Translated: CASSVGRKITGELFF.

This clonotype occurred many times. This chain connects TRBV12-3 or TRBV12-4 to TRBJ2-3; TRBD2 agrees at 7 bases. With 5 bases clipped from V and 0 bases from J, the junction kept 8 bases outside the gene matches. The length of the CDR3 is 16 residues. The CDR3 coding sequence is TGTGCCAGCAGTAAATCAGCGGGACCTAGCACAGATACGCAGTATTTT. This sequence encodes CASSKSAGPSTDTQYF.

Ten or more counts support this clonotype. CDR3 in amino acids: CAWARGGPSNQPQHF. The DNA for the CDR3 is TGTGCCTGGGCCCGTGGGGGGCCAAGCAATCAGCCCCAGCATTTT. The chain employs TRBV30 and TRBJ1-5; perhaps TRBD1 as D (6 bases). Trimming removed 5 bases from V and 1 base from J, with 15 bases in between. The CDR3 consists of 15 residues. Germline CDR1 and CDR2: GTSNPN and SVGIG (reference sequence).

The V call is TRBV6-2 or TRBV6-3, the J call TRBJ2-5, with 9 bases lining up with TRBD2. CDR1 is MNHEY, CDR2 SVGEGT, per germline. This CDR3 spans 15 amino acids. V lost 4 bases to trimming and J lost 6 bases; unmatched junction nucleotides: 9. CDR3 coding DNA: TGTGCCAGCAGTTTCGCTAGCGGGGAGACAAAGACCCAGTACTTC. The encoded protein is CASSFASGETKTQYF.

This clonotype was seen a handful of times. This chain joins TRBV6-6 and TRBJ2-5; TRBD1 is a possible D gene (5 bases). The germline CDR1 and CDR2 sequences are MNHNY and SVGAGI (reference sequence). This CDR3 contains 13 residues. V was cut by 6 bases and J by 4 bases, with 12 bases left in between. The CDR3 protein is CASSPAGRETQYF. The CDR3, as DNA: TGTGCCAGCAGCCCCGCAGGGCGAGAGACCCAGTACTTC.

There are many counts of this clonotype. The CDR3 spells CASSQVGGGNNEQFF. CDR3 coding DNA: TGTGCCAGCAGCCAAGTTGGGGGGGGGAACAATGAGCAGTTCTTC. The gene calls are TRBV7-3 and TRBJ2-1, with 7 bases that match TRBD2. Germline V CDR1 and CDR2: SGHTA, FQGTGA. The CDR3 contains 15 residues. The V and J ends lost 5 bases and 5 bases, in that order; junction bases with no gene match: 9.

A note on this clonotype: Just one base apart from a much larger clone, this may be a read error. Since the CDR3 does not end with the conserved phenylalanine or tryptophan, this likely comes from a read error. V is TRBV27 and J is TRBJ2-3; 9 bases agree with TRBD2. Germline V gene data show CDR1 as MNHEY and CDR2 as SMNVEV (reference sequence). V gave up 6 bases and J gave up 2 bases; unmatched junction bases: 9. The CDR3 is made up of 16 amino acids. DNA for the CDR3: TGTGCCAGCAGCTATATTAGCGGGGGACCCACAGATACGCAGTATTCT. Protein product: CASSYISGGPTDTQYS.

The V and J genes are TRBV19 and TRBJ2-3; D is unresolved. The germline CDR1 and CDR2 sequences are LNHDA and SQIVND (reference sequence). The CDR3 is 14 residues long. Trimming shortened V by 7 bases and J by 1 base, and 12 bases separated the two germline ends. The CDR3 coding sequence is TGTGCCAGTACGGGCGAGCCCCGCACAGATACGCAGTATTTT. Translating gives CASTGEPRTDTQYF.

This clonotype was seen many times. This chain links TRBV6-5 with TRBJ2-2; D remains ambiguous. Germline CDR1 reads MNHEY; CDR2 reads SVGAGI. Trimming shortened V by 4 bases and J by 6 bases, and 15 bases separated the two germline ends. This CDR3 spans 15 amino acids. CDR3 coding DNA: TGTGCCAGCAGTTTTCCTGGGCCCGACCCCGGGGAGCTGTTTTTT. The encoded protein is CASSFPGPDPGELFF.

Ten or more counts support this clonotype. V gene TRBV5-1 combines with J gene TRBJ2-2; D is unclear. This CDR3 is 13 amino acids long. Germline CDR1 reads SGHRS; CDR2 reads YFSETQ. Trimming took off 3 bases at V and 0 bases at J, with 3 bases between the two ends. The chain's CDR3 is CASSWTNTGELFF. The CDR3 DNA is TGCGCCAGCAGCTGGACGAACACCGGGGAGCTGTTTTTT. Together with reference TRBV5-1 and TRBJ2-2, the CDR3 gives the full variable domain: KAGVTQTPRYLIKTRGQQVTLSCSPISGHRSVSWYQQTPGQGLQFLFEYFSETQRNKGNFPGRFSGRQFSNSRSEMNVSTLELGDSALYLCASSWTNTGELFFGEGSRLTVL.

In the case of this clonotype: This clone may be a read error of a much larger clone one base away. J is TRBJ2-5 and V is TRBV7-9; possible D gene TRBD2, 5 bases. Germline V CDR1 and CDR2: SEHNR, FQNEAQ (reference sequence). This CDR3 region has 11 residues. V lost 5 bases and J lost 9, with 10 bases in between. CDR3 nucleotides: TGTGCCAGCAGCCCCCCGGAGGCCCAGTACTTC. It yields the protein CASSPPEAQYF.

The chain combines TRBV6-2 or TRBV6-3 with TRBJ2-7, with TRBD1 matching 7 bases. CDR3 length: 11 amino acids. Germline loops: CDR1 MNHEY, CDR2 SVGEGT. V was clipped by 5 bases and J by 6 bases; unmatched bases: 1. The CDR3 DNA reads TGTGCCAGCAGTCACAGGGGCGAGCAGTACTTC. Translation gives CASSHRGEQYF.

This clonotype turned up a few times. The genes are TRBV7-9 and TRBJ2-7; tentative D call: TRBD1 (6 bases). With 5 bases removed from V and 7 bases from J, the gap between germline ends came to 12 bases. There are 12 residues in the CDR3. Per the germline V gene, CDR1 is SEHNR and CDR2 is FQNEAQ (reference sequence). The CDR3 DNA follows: TGTGCCAGCAGCGCGGACAGTGGGGAGCAGTACTTC. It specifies CASSADSGEQYF.

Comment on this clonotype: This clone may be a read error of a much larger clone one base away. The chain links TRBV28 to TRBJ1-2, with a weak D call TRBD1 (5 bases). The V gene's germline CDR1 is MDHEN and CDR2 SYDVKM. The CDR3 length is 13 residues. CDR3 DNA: TGTGCCGTCCGGGACTCCACTAACTATGGCTACTCCTTC. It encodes CAVRDSTNYGYSF.

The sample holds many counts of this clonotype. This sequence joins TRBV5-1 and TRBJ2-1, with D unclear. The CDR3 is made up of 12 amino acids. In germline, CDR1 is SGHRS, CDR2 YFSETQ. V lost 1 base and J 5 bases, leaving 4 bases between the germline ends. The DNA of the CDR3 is TGCGCCAGCAGCTTGTCCCACAATGAGCAGTTCTTC. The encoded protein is CASSLSHNEQFF.